This T cell receptor beta chain was found in a study of blood T cell repertoires in COVID-19. Study-wide background: The United States, Italy and Spain were the sources of the acute and convalescent COVID-19 samples. T cells, B-cell-depleted T cells, or PBMCs supplied cDNA or gDNA.

Per the original data handling: Quantification of nucleated cells was approximated via reference gene primer amplification. Assay used: immunoSEQ multiplex PCR; TCRdb lists only in-frame clones, some missing. That table gives V, J and clone size, and the DNA gave D and trimming. The sample holds a few hundred thousand clones, 88% seen once. The CDR3 runs to 14 residues. Trimming took off 4 bases at V and 5 bases at J, with 15 bases between the two ends. Germline CDR1 SGHTA, CDR2 FQGNSA. The sequenced sample was peripheral blood. The TCR was taken from a man older than 75 with acute or convalescent COVID-19. This chain connects TRBV7-2 to TRBJ2-7; maybe TRBD1 (6 bases). CDR3 residues: CASSSGTSPHEQYF. CDR3 coding DNA: TGTGCCAGCAGCTCCGGGACATCCCCCCACGAGCAGTACTTC.